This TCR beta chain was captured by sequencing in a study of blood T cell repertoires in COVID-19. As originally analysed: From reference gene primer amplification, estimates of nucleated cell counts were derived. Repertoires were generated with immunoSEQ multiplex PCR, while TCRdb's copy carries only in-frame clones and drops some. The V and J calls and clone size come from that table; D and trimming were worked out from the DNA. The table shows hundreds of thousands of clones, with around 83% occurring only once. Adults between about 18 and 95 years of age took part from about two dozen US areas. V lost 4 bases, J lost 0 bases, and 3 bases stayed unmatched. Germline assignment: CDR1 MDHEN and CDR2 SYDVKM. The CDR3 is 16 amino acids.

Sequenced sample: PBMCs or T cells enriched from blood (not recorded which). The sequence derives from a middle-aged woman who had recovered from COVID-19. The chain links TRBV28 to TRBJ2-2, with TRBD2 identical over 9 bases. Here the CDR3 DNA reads TGTGCCAGCAGTTCTAGCGGGATCGCGAACACCGGGGAGCTGTTTTTT. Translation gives CASSSSGIANTGELFF.